The 6 T cell receptor beta chains below come from one sample, sequenced in a study of T cell responses to AZD1222 COVID-19 vaccine. TCRdb's copy holds only in-frame clones and misses some; the assay was immunoSEQ multiplex PCR. The sample comprises about 120,000 clones, approximately 83% of which are singletons, and roughly 1.6% rests with the top ten. Here the sequenced sample was peripheral blood, taken on day 0 of AZD1222 vaccination. Source of these receptors: an adult in good health.

V usage is TRBV24-1 and J usage is TRBJ1-5; possible D gene TRBD1, 5 bases. Germline V gives CDR1 KGHDR, CDR2 SFDVKD. The CDR3 runs 13 residues. The V and J ends lost 4 bases and 5 bases respectively, with 8 bases between them. The CDR3 DNA reads TGTGCCACCAGTGAGTCAGGGTATCAGCCCCAGCATTTT. Translated: CATSESGYQPQHF.

V is TRBV6-2 or TRBV6-3 and J is TRBJ2-1; 11 bases are shared with TRBD1. CDR1 and CDR2 from the germline V gene are MNHEY and SVGEGT. The CDR3 totals 19 residues. The V and J ends lost 0 bases and 3 bases, in that order; junction bases with no gene match: 10. The DNA of the CDR3 is TGTGCCAGCAGTTACTCGACGGACAGGGGGCGGAACTTCTACAATGAGCAGTTCTTC. Its translation is CASSYSTDRGRNFYNEQFF.

For the CDR3, the DNA is TGTGCCAGCAGATCCACGACGGTGGGGAACTATGGCTACACCTTC. The encoded protein is CASRSTTVGNYGYTF. The chain employs TRBV27 and TRBJ1-2; D not resolved. Germline V gene data show CDR1 as MNHEY and CDR2 as SMNVEV (reference sequence). V was cut by 6 bases and J by 2 bases, with 16 bases left in between. This CDR3 has 15 residues.

This chain joins TRBV7-3 and TRBJ1-4; TRBD1 might be the D (6 bases). Trimming took 1 base from V and 4 from J, leaving 16 bases between them. The germline V gene encodes CDR1 SGHTA and CDR2 FQGTGA. The CDR3 has 17 residues. The CDR3 region has the DNA TGTGCCAGCAGCTTAAACGCCAGGGGTTCTGGTAATGAAAAACTGTTTTTT. Its translation is CASSLNARGSGNEKLFF. The variable domain in full, completed from reference TRBV7-3 and TRBJ1-4, reads GAGVSQTPSNKVTEKGKYVELRCDPISGHTALYWYRQSLGQGPEFLIYFQGTGAADDSGLPNDRFFAVRPEGSVSTLKIQRTERGDSAVYLCASSLNARGSGNEKLFFGSGTQLSVL.

V and J are TRBV30 and TRBJ1-6; TRBD1 matches 7 bases. The germline V gene has CDR1 GTSNPN and CDR2 SVGIG (reference sequence). The CDR3 covers 14 residues. Trimming at V came to 0 bases and at J to 11 bases, leaving 7 bases not matched to a gene. The CDR3 is CAWSVGQDRTPLHF. The CDR3 DNA reads as TGTGCCTGGAGTGTAGGACAGGATAGGACACCCCTCCACTTT.

This sequence joins TRBV9 and TRBJ2-7; the match to TRBD2 covers 7 bases. CDR1 is SGDLS, CDR2 YYNGEE, per germline. This CDR3 is 14 amino acids long. V gave up 7 bases and J gave up 0 bases; unmatched junction bases: 7. The CDR3 protein is CASSSGGSSYEQYF. For the CDR3, the DNA is TGTGCCAGCTCTAGTGGCGGGAGCTCCTACGAGCAGTACTTC.